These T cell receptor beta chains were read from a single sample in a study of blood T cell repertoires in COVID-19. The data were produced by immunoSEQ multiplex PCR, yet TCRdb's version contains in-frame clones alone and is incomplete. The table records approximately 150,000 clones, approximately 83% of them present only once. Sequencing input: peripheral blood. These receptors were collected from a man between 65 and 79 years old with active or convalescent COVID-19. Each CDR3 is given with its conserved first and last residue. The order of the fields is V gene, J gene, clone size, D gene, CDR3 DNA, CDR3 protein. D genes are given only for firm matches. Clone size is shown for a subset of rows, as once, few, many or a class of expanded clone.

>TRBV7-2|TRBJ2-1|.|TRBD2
TGTGCCAGCAGCACCCAAGGACTAGCGGGTCTTAATGAGCAGTTCTTC
CASSTQGLAGLNEQFF
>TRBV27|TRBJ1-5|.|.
TGTGCCAGCAGCTCCGCCGACAGGAAAAGCAATCAGCCCCAGCATTTT
CASSSADRKSNQPQHF
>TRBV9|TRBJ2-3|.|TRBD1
TGTGCCAGCAGCGAGGGACAGGGGGCAGATACGCAGTATTTT
CASSEGQGADTQYF
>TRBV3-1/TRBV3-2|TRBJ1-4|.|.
TGTGCCAGCAGCCAAGGGGCAGGGATCAATGAAAAACTGTTTTTT
CASSQGAGINEKLFF
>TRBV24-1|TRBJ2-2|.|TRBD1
TGTGCCACCAGTGCTGGGGGACAGGGGATCACCGGGGAGCTGTTTTTT
CATSAGGQGITGELFF
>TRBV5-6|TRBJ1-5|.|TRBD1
TGTGCCAGCAGCTTGTATCAGGGGGCAGTCCAGCCCCAGCATTTT
CASSLYQGAVQPQHF
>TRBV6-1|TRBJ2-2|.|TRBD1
TGTGCCAGCAGTGTCAAAGGCGGGACAGGGGTCACCGGGGAGCTGTTTTTT
CASSVKGGTGVTGELFF
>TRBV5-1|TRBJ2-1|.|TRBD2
TGCGCCAGCCGGGGCGGACTAGCGGGAGAGGTTGAGCAGTTCTTC
CASRGGLAGEVEQFF
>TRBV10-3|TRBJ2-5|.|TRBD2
TGTGCCATCAGACCGGGACTAGCGGGCTCGGAGACCCAGTACTTC
CAIRPGLAGSETQYF
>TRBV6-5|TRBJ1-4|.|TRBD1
TGTGCCAGCAGTCCGTGGACAGGGCTTGCCGAAAAACTGTTTTTT
CASSPWTGLAEKLFF
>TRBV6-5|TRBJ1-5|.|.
TGTGCCAGCAGTACGGGTTGGTTTAGCAATCAGCCCCAGCATTTT
CASSTGWFSNQPQHF
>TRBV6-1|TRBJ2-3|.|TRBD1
TGTGCCAGCAGAAGGGGACAGGGGGCAGATACGCAGTATTTT
CASRRGQGADTQYF
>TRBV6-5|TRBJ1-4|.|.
TGTGCCAGCAGTAGTCAGGGGTTAGGTGGTGAAAAACTGTTTTTT
CASSSQGLGGEKLFF
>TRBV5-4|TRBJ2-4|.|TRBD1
TGTGCCAGCACCAAGGGGGGACAGGGGGGCAAAAACATTCAGTACTTC
CASTKGGQGGKNIQYF
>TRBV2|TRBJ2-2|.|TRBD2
TGTGCCAGCAGCATAGCGGGAGCAAACACCGGGGAGCTGTTTTTT
CASSIAGANTGELFF
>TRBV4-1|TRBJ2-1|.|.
TGCGCCAGCAGCCAAGATCGCCAGCGGCGGTACGAGCAGTTCTTC
CASSQDRQRRYEQFF
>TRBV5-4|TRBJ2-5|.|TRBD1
TGTGCCAGCAGCCAGGGACAGCCATCCGTCCGAGAGACCCAGTACTTC
CASSQGQPSVRETQYF
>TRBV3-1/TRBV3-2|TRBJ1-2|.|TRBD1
TGTGCCAGCAGCCCGCAGGGGGATAACTATGGCTACACCTTC
CASSPQGDNYGYTF
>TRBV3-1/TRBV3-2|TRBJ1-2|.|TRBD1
TGTGCCAGCAGCCAAGCAATGGGAGTGAGGGGGACAGGGATCGGCGGCTACACCTTC
CASSQAMGVRGTGIGGYTF
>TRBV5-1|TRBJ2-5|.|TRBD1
TGCGCCAGCAGCGCCGGGACAGGGCACGAGACCCAGTACTTC
CASSAGTGHETQYF
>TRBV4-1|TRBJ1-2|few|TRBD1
TGCGCCAGCAGCCCCCAGGGGGCGAGAGATGGCTACACCTTC
CASSPQGARDGYTF